The 16 T cell receptor beta chains below come from one sample, sequenced in a study of graft-versus-host responses after intestinal transplantation. Assay: immunoSEQ multiplex PCR; the TCRdb copy retains only in-frame clones and omits some. The sample records 95,000 to 100,000 clones, roughly 82% being singletons. This specimen was PBMCs, taken 255 days after intestinal transplant. The receptors were sampled from a human patient who received an intestinal transplant, so some T cells may come from the graft donor.

The chain uses TRBV7-2 and TRBJ2-3; D is uncertain. This CDR3 is 13 amino acids long. Trimming stripped 5 bases from V and 2 bases from J, with 8 bases between. Germline V gene lookup returns CDR1 SGHTA and CDR2 FQGNSA. For the CDR3, the DNA is TGTGCCAGCAGCACTACCCTCACAGATACGCAGTATTTT. It yields the protein CASSTTLTDTQYF.

The gene calls are TRBV5-1 and TRBJ2-1; D is perhaps TRBD1 (6 bases). Germline V CDR1 and CDR2: SGHRS, YFSETQ. V gave up 4 bases and J gave up 7 bases, with 18 bases separating them. The length of the CDR3 is 15 residues. DNA of the CDR3: TGCGCCAGCAGCCCGGCCGACAGGATGGTGAATGAGCAGTTCTTC. It is translated as CASSPADRMVNEQFF.

This clone was detected once. CDR3 in amino acids: CASSAWDGTEAFF. Here the CDR3 DNA reads TGTGCCAGCAGTGCGTGGGATGGGACTGAAGCTTTCTTT. The rearrangement joins TRBV6-5 to TRBJ1-1; unclear D gene. The V and J ends lost 5 bases and 5 bases respectively, with 12 bases between them. This CDR3 contains 13 residues. Germline loops: CDR1 MNHEY, CDR2 SVGAGI.

V usage is TRBV2 and J usage is TRBJ1-2, with TRBD1 matching over 8 bases. Trimming removed 4 bases from V and 5 bases from J; junction bases left unmatched: 15. This CDR3 contains 17 residues. Germline CDR1 and CDR2: SNHLY and FYNNEI. The CDR3 spells CASSAKIGVRTGYGYTF. The DNA for the CDR3 is TGTGCCAGCAGTGCCAAAATCGGGGTTAGGACAGGGTATGGCTACACCTTC.

The chain links TRBV19 to TRBJ1-2; D is uncertain. The CDR3 has 12 amino acids. Trimming took 8 bases from V and 3 from J, leaving 10 bases between them. Germline lookup yields CDR1 LNHDA and CDR2 SQIVND (reference sequence). The CDR3 spells CASSSGYYGYTF. The CDR3 nucleotides read TGTGCCAGTTCGTCAGGATACTATGGCTACACCTTC. Full variable domain (remainder filled in from reference TRBV19 and TRBJ1-2): DGGITQSPKYLFRKEGQNVTLSCEQNLNHDAMYWYRQDPGQGLRLIYYSQIVNDFQKGDIAEGYSVSREKKESFPLTVTSAQKNPTAFYLCASSSGYYGYTFGSGTRLTVV.

This clone was picked up one time. V gene TRBV4-2 combines with J gene TRBJ2-1, with unresolved D. Germline CDR1 is LGHNA and CDR2 is YNFKEQ. The CDR3 extends over 14 amino acids. The V end lost 4 bases, the J end lost 6 bases, and 13 bases lay between the germline ends. The CDR3 DNA sequence: TGTGCCAGCAGCCCGTCAAATCGAGGCAATGAGCAGTTCTTC. Translation: CASSPSNRGNEQFF.

This chain uses TRBV28 with TRBJ1-2, with TRBD1 as a possible D gene (5 bases). Looked up from germline, CDR1 is MDHEN and CDR2 is SYDVKM. The CDR3 is made up of 14 amino acids. The V end lost 3 bases, the J end lost 4 bases, and 12 bases lay between the germline ends. CDR3 residues: CASSFEGRSYGYTF. CDR3 DNA: TGTGCCAGCAGTTTCGAGGGGAGGAGCTATGGCTACACCTTC.

The rearrangement joins TRBV11-2 to TRBJ2-2; possibly TRBD2 for D (5 bases). The CDR3 has 16 residues. Germline V lookup: CDR1 SGHAT, CDR2 FQNNGV. V was pared by 1 base and J by 1 base, with 10 bases between. The CDR3 is CASSLGWGENTGELFF. In nucleotides, the CDR3 is TGTGCCAGCAGCTTAGGTTGGGGAGAGAACACCGGGGAGCTGTTTTTT.

The genes are TRBV27 and TRBJ2-7; perhaps TRBD2 as D (7 bases). CDR3 length: 14 residues. Germline V gene data show CDR1 as MNHEY and CDR2 as SMNVEV (reference sequence). The DNA for the CDR3 is TGTGCTCCCGCGCCGCGGGGGCGAACCTACGAGCAGTACTTC. Its protein product is CAPAPRGRTYEQYF.

This chain connects TRBV28 to TRBJ2-2, with a tentative D call TRBD1 (6 bases). Germline lookup yields CDR1 MDHEN and CDR2 SYDVKM. The germline V and J ends were trimmed by 8 bases and 6 bases, with 10 bases remaining between them. The CDR3 has 12 amino acids. CDR3 bases: TGTGCCAGCCGGAAGGGGGCCGGGGAGCTGTTTTTT. This encodes CASRKGAGELFF.

The chain uses TRBV5-1 and TRBJ2-1; 7 bases are a match to TRBD2. Per the germline V gene, CDR1 is SGHRS and CDR2 is YFSETQ. J was trimmed by 0 bases and V by 0 bases; bases with no gene match: 3. The CDR3 is 16 residues long. CDR3 nucleotide sequence: TGCGCCAGCAGCTTGGTACCGGGGGGCTCCTACAATGAGCAGTTCTTC. The encoded protein is CASSLVPGGSYNEQFF.

The rearrangement joins TRBV28 to TRBJ1-5; 7 nucleotides agree with TRBD1. V was clipped by 4 bases and J by 11 bases; unmatched bases: 5. Germline V CDR1 and CDR2: MDHEN, SYDVKM. The length of the CDR3 is 12 residues. DNA for the CDR3: TGTGCCAGCAGTTCGACAGGGCGGTCCCAGCATTTT. Translation gives CASSSTGRSQHF.

This clone occurred once. The chain carries TRBV6-6 and TRBJ2-2; D is unclear. V lost 4 bases to trimming and J lost 3 bases, with 9 bases between them. This CDR3 spans 14 amino acids. The germline gives CDR1 MNHNY, CDR2 SVGAGI (reference sequence). CDR3 bases: TGTGCCAGCAGTTTATCCACGTACACCGGGGAGCTGTTTTTT. Its translation: CASSLSTYTGELFF.

The DNA of the CDR3 is TGTGCCAGCAGCCTTGCTAGCGGGGCTGCGAACACCGGGGAGCTGTTTTTT. The encoded protein is CASSLASGAANTGELFF. The chain is built from TRBV4-2 and TRBJ2-2; TRBD2 matches 9 bases. The CDR3 covers 17 residues. Germline CDR1 LGHNA, CDR2 YNFKEQ. The ends lost 4 bases at V and 0 bases at J; junction bases unmatched: 6.

In this sample, this clone turned up once. The V and J genes are TRBV15 and TRBJ2-1; 7 bases fit TRBD2. Germline CDR1 LNHNV, CDR2 YYDKDF (reference sequence). The CDR3 runs to 16 residues. V lost 3 bases, J lost 9 bases, and 14 bases stayed unmatched. CDR3 in DNA: TGTGCCACCAGCAGGGGAAGGGGAGCGGGATGGATTGAGCAGTTCTTC. Its translation is CATSRGRGAGWIEQFF. Combining the CDR3 with reference TRBV15 and TRBJ2-1 gives the whole variable domain DAMVIQNPRYQVTQFGKPVTLSCSQTLNHNVMYWYQQKSSQAPKLLFHYYDKDFNNEADTPDNFQSRRPNTSFCFLDIRSPGLGDTAMYLCATSRGRGAGWIEQFFGPGTRLTVL.

The gene calls are TRBV6-1 and TRBJ1-2; 8 bases line up with TRBD1. The CDR3 is 15 residues long. Germline-derived CDR1 and CDR2 are MNHNS and SASEGT. Trimming cost V 8 bases and J 3 bases; bases outside gene matches: 11. The CDR3 DNA is TGTGCCAGCCATAAGGGTGGACAGGGACACTATGGCTACACCTTC. Amino acids: CASHKGGQGHYGYTF.